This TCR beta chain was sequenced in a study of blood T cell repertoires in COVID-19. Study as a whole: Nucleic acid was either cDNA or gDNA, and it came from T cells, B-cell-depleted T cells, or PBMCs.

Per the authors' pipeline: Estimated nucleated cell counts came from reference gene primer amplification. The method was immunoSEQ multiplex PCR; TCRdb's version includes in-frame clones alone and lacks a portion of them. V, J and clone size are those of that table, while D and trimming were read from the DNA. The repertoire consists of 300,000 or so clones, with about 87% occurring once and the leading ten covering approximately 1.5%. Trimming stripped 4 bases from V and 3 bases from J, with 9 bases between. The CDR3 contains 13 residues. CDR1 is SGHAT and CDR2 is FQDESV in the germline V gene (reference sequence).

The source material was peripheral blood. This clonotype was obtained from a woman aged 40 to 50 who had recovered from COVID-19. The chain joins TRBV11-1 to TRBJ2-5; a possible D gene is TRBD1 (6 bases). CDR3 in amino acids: CASSWAGEETQYF. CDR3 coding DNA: TGTGCCAGCAGCTGGGCAGGGGAAGAGACCCAGTACTTC. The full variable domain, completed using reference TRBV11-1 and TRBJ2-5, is EAEVAQSPRYKITEKSQAVAFWCDPISGHATLYWYRQILGQGPELLVQFQDESVVDDSQLPKDRFSAERLKGVDSTLKIQPAELGDSAMYLCASSWAGEETQYFGPGTRLLVL.